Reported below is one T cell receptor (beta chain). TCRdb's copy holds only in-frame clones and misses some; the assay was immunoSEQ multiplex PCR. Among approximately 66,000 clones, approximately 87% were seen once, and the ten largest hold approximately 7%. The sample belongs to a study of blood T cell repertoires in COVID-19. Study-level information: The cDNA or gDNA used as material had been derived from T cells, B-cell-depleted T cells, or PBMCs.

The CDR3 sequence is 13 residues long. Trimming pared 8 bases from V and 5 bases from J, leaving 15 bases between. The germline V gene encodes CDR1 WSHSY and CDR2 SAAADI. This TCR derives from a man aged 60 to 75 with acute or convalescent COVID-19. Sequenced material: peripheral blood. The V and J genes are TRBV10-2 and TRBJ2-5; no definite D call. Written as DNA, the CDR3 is TGCGCCAGCGCGGCGCTGAACGTGGAGACCCAGTACTTC. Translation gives CASAALNVETQYF.